This T cell receptor (beta chain) was documented in a study of cytotoxic CD8 clonotypes in ibrutinib-treated CLL. J was trimmed by 2 bases and V by 3 bases; bases with no gene match: 3. CDR1 and CDR2 (germline): SGHDT, YYEEEE. This CDR3 is built from 14 residues. Assay used: immunoSEQ multiplex PCR; TCRdb lists only in-frame clones, some missing. The sample lists about 330,000 clones, about 61% seen once, with 5% to 6.5% in the top ten. The chain links TRBV5-6 to TRBJ1-1; TRBD1 matches 8 bases. This receptor was taken from a human donor with chronic lymphocytic leukemia. The starting material was PBMCs, obtained after 36 months of ibrutinib treatment. The CDR3 loop reads CASSYGTGNTEAFF. CDR3 nucleotide sequence: TGTGCCAGCAGCTATGGGACAGGAAACACTGAAGCTTTCTTT.